A single sample is the source of the 4 T cell receptor beta chains below, sequenced in a study of OX40 agonist ivuxolimab in advanced cancers. The data were produced by immunoSEQ multiplex PCR, yet TCRdb's version contains in-frame clones alone and is incomplete. The table lists around 40,000 clones, more than 80% of them singletons, with 3.5% to 5% in the top ten. The material sequenced was CD4+ or CD8+ T cells sorted from blood, taken in a trial of the OX40 agonist ivuxolimab. The source of these receptors is an adult with an advanced solid tumor such as melanoma, head and neck, liver or kidney cancer.

The genes are TRBV5-4 and TRBJ1-1; D call uncertain. This CDR3 region has 13 residues. Looked up from germline, CDR1 is SGHNT and CDR2 is YYREEE (reference sequence). V was shortened by 2 bases and J by 5 bases, with 10 bases between the two germline ends. CDR3: CASSLGRETEAFF. The DNA for the CDR3 is TGTGCCAGCAGCTTAGGACGGGAGACTGAAGCTTTCTTT.

The chain links TRBV6-1 to TRBJ1-2; unclear D gene. With 9 bases removed from V and 8 bases from J, the gap between germline ends came to 16 bases. The germline gives CDR1 MNHNS, CDR2 SASEGT. This CDR3 is 12 amino acids long. For the CDR3, the DNA is TGTGCCAGTACGTGGGAAAGGAGGGGCTACACCTTC. Protein: CASTWERRGYTF.

J is TRBJ2-5 and V is TRBV7-9; TRBD1 might be the D (6 bases). The ends were cut back, 5 bases at V and 5 bases at J, with 18 bases in the middle. Germline CDR1 reads SEHNR; CDR2 reads FQNEAQ (reference sequence). This CDR3 has 15 amino acids. CDR3 residues: CASSAPHREGETQYF. CDR3 coding DNA: TGTGCCAGCAGCGCCCCGCACAGGGAAGGGGAGACCCAGTACTTC.

CDR3 nucleotides: TGTGCCAGCAGGTTCCGGGTTGGGAATCAAGAGACCCAGTACTTC. Amino acid sequence: CASRFRVGNQETQYF. J is TRBJ2-5 and V is TRBV11-2; D is unresolved. The CDR3 is 15 amino acids. Trimming cost V 6 bases and J 2 bases, with 16 bases left between them. Germline V gene sequence: CDR1 SGHAT, CDR2 FQNNGV.